These T cell receptor beta chains were read from a single sample in a study of CD8 T cells in Susac syndrome. Each CDR3 protein is one row after TCRdb ran MiXCR on the immunoSEQ multiplex PCR reads. This sample has roughly 120,000 distinct CDR3 sequences; less than 95% occur once, and the top ten carry around 0.13%. The sequenced material came from CD4+ T cells from PBMCs. The receptors stem from a human donor with multiple sclerosis. Each CDR3 is given with its conserved first and last residue. Each record gives: D gene, J gene, V gene, CDR3 protein, CDR3 DNA. The D gene is left open where the match is weak.

D gene: TRBD2
J gene: TRBJ2-1
V gene: TRBV11-2
CDR3 protein: CASSLDTRLAGVKVRNEQFF
CDR3 DNA: TGTGCCAGCAGCTTAGATACCCGTTTAGCGGGAGTTAAGGTACGCAATGAGCAGTTCTTC

D gene: TRBD1
J gene: TRBJ1-1
V gene: TRBV18
CDR3 protein: CASSPGQDHRGNTEAFF
CDR3 DNA: TGTGCCAGCTCACCGGGACAGGACCATCGTGGGAACACTGAAGCTTTCTTT

D gene: TRBD1
J gene: TRBJ2-7
V gene: TRBV5-5
CDR3 protein: CASSLLDRTSSYEQYF
CDR3 DNA: TGTGCCAGCAGCCTATTGGACAGGACCAGCTCCTACGAGCAGTACTTC

D gene: NA
J gene: TRBJ2-1
V gene: TRBV30
CDR3 protein: CAWSTRPGPAYNEQFF
CDR3 DNA: TGTGCCTGGAGCACCCGGCCAGGCCCTGCCTACAATGAGCAGTTCTTC

D gene: NA
J gene: TRBJ2-2
V gene: TRBV20-1
CDR3 protein: CSAEEGGSNTGELFF
CDR3 DNA: TGCAGTGCGGAGGAAGGGGGTTCGAACACCGGGGAGCTGTTTTTT

D gene: NA
J gene: TRBJ1-2
V gene: TRBV20-1
CDR3 protein: CSAGADKDTF
CDR3 DNA: TGCAGTGCTGGGGCCGACAAAGACACCTTC

D gene: TRBD1
J gene: TRBJ2-7
V gene: TRBV5-1
CDR3 protein: CASRKDRGYEQYF
CDR3 DNA: TGCGCCAGCAGGAAGGACAGGGGCTACGAGCAGTACTTC

D gene: NA
J gene: TRBJ2-1
V gene: TRBV6-2/TRBV6-3
CDR3 protein: CASSLGPVNEQFF
CDR3 DNA: TGTGCCAGCAGTCTGGGACCGGTCAATGAGCAGTTCTTC

D gene: NA
J gene: TRBJ2-1
V gene: TRBV3-1
CDR3 protein: CASSDRRANNEQFF
CDR3 DNA: TGTGCCAGCAGCGATCGGCGGGCAAACAATGAGCAGTTCTTC

D gene: NA
J gene: TRBJ1-1
V gene: TRBV5-1
CDR3 protein: CASSLTDTEAFF
CDR3 DNA: TGCGCCAGCAGCTTGACTGACACTGAAGCTTTCTTT

D gene: NA
J gene: TRBJ2-7
V gene: TRBV5-4
CDR3 protein: CASNLFGVPLYEQYF
CDR3 DNA: TGTGCCAGCAACCTCTTTGGAGTTCCCCTCTACGAGCAGTACTTC

D gene: TRBD1
J gene: TRBJ2-7
V gene: TRBV12-3/TRBV12-4
CDR3 protein: CASSPGTGPSYEQYF
CDR3 DNA: TGTGCCAGCAGTCCCGGGACAGGGCCCTCCTACGAGCAGTACTTC